The sequence of this T cell receptor (beta chain) was determined in a study of blood T cells in healthy people across ages. The V end was cut by 1 base, the J end by 2 bases, with 21 bases between. CDR1 and CDR2 from the germline V gene are LGHNA and YSLEER. The CDR3 sequence is 18 residues long. The use of a sample-barcoded 5' primer and a J-beta primer mix characterized a second PCR of roughly 6 to 11 cycles. TCRdb reprocessed the 5' RACE reads via MiXCR and lists one record per CDR3 protein. Here the sample spans approximately 1,000,000 distinct CDR3 sequences, around two fifths being singletons. The chain recombines TRBV4-3 with TRBJ2-7, with D possibly TRBD2 on 5 matching bases. The clonotype originates from a man aged 18 to 30 in good health. The specimen sequenced was blood. In DNA form, the CDR3 reads TGCGCCAGCAGCCAAGTTTGGTCCGGGAACCTACCAACCTACGAGCAGTACTTC. Its protein product is CASSQVWSGNLPTYEQYF.